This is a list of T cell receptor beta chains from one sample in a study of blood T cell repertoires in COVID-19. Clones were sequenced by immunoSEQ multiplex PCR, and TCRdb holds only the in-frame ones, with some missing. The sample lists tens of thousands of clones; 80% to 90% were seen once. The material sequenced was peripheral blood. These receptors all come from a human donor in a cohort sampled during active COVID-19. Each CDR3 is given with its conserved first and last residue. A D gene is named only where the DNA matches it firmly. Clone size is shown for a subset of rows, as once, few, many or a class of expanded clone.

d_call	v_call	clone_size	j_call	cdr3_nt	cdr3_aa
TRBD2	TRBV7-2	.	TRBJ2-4	TGTGCCAGCAGCCAGGGACTAGCGGGCTCTTCGGCCAAAAACATTCAGTACTTC	CASSQGLAGSSAKNIQYF
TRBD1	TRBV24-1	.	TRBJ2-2	TGTGCCACCAGTGATTTGACCGGGACAGGCGCGAACACCGGGGAGCTGTTTTTT	CATSDLTGTGANTGELFF
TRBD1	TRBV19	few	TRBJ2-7	TGTGCCAGTAGACCGGGACAGGGACTTCGCGAGCAGTACTTC	CASRPGQGLREQYF
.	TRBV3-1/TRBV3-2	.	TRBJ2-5	TGTGCCAGCAGCCAACCCTCGTCCCGGGACTACCAAGAGACCCAGTACTTC	CASSQPSSRDYQETQYF
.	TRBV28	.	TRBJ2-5	TGTGCCAGCATCCAGGGGCGTGAGGAGACCCAGTACTTC	CASIQGREETQYF
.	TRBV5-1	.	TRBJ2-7	TGCGCCAGCAGCTTGGGGGGCGGCTCCTACGAGCAGTACTTC	CASSLGGGSYEQYF
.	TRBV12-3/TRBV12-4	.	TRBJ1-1	TGTGCCAGCAGTTTGTTGGAGGACACTGAAGCTTTCTTT	CASSLLEDTEAFF
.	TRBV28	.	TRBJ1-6	TGTGCCAGCAGTTTAACTCGGGATCTTAGCTCCTATAATTCACCCCTCCACTTT	CASSLTRDLSSYNSPLHF
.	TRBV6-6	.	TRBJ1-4	TGTGCCAGCAGTGCCGGGATCAGTGGCGGAAAACTGTTTTTT	CASSAGISGGKLFF
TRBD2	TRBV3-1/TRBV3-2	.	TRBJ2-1	TGTGCCAGCAGCCAAGATGGTCGGGAGGGCCTCTACAATGAGCAGTTCTTC	CASSQDGREGLYNEQFF
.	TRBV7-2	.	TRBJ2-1	TGTGCCAGCAGCTTAGCGCAAACTTACAATGAGCAGTTCTTC	CASSLAQTYNEQFF
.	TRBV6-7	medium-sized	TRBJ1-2	TGTGCCAGCAGTTACTCGGCAGGGGCGGAGTATGGCTACACCTTC	CASSYSAGAEYGYTF
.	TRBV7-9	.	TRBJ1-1	TGTGCCAGCAGCTTAGCCCCAGACAGCACTGAAGCTTTCTTT	CASSLAPDSTEAFF
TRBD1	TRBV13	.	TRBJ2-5	TGTGCCAGCAGCCAGGACAGGGGCGAGACCCAGTACTTC	CASSQDRGETQYF
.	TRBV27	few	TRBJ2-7	TGTGCCAGCAGTTTATACGGATTGGGCAGGGCTGACTCCTACGAGCAGTACTTC	CASSLYGLGRADSYEQYF
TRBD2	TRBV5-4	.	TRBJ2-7	TGTGCCAGTCGGTGGTGGGGGGGATCCTACGAGCAGTACTTC	CASRWWGGSYEQYF
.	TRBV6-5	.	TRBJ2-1	TGTGCCAGCAGTTACTCCTCCCCCCAGGCTGGGCAGTTCTTC	CASSYSSPQAGQFF
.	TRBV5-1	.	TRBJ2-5	TGCGCCAGCAGCACGGGACTCTTCCAAGAGACCCAGTACTTC	CASSTGLFQETQYF
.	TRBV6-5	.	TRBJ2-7	TGTGCCAGCAAAAGGACAGAAAATTACGAGCAGTACTTC	CASKRTENYEQYF
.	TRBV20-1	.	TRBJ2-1	TGCAGTGCTAGTCCCCTACCAAATGAGCAGTTCTTC	CSASPLPNEQFF
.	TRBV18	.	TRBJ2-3	TGTGCCAGCTCACCACAGATAGGGACTAGCACAGATACGCAGTATTTT	CASSPQIGTSTDTQYF
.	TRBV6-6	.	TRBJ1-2	TGTGCCAGCAGTTACCGGGGGAGGGACTATGGCTACACCTTC	CASSYRGRDYGYTF
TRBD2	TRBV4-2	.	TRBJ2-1	TGTGCCAGCAGCCAAGATCTACTAGCGGGGGGCAATGAGCAGTTCTTC	CASSQDLLAGGNEQFF
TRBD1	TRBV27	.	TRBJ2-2	TGTGCCAGCAGGTATCCGGGACAGGGGATTTCGAACACCGGGGAGCTGTTTTTT	CASRYPGQGISNTGELFF
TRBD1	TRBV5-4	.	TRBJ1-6	TGTGCCAGCAGCCGGGACAGGGAGGGCCTGGATTCACCCCTCCACTTT	CASSRDREGLDSPLHF
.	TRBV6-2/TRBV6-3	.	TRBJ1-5	TGTGCCAGCAGTTACGGGGCAAGTCTCAATCAGCCCCAGCATTTT	CASSYGASLNQPQHF
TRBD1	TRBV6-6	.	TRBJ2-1	TGTGCCAGCAGTCCGGGACAGGGGGTCAATGAGCAGTTCTTC	CASSPGQGVNEQFF
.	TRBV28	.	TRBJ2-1	TGTGCCAGCAGTATTCTAGCCCCCAATGAGCAGTTCTTC	CASSILAPNEQFF
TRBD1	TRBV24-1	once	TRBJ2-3	TGTGCCACCTCCGGAGGACAGGGCACAGATACGCAGTATTTT	CATSGGQGTDTQYF
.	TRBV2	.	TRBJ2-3	TGTGCCAGCAAAACAGGGAAGGGAGGCACAGATACGCAGTATTTT	CASKTGKGGTDTQYF
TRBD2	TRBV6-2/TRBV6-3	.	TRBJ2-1	TGTGCCAGCAGTAAAACGGGGGGGCTCGAGCAGTTCTTC	CASSKTGGLEQFF
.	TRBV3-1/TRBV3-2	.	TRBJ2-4	TGTGCCAGCAGCCAATCCAGTGGGGACATTAAAAACATTCAGTACTTC	CASSQSSGDIKNIQYF
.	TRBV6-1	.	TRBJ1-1	TGTGCCAGCAGTGAATGGAGCGTGGTCCCGAACACTGAAGCTTTCTTT	CASSEWSVVPNTEAFF
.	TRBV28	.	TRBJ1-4	TGTGCCAGCAGTTTGGCCGAACAGGGTAGGGAAAAACTGTTTTTT	CASSLAEQGREKLFF
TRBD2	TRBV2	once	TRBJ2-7	TGTGCCTGCGAGCGGGAGGGCCTCTACGAGCAGTACTTC	CACEREGLYEQYF
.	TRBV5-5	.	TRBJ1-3	TGTGCCAGCAGCTTGTCAGGCAGCTCTGGAAACACCATATATTTT	CASSLSGSSGNTIYF
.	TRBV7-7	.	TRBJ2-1	TGTGCCAGCAGCCTAGTAGCCAATGAGCAGTTCTTC	CASSLVANEQFF
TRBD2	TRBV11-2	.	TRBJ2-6	TGTGCCAGCAGCGGACTAGCGGGGGGGCCTGGGGCCAACGTCCTGACTTTC	CASSGLAGGPGANVLTF
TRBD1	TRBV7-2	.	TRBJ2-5	TGTGCCAGCAGCCACTCCCGGACAGGGGGCGGCGAGACCCAGTACTTC	CASSHSRTGGGETQYF
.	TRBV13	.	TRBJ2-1	TGTGCCAGCAGCTTCGGTCGGGTGGGAGCGAGCGTTTATGAGCAGTTCTTC	CASSFGRVGASVYEQFF
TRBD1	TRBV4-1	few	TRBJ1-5	TGCGCCAGCAGCCAAGGTTTGAGGGGGACAGGGGGCTGGGATCAGCCCCAGCATTTT	CASSQGLRGTGGWDQPQHF
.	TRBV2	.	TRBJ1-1	TGTGCCAGCAGAATTGACAGTTTGAACACTGAAGCTTTCTTT	CASRIDSLNTEAFF
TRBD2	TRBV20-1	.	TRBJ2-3	TGCAGTGCCGGGGGGGAGGCTACGCAGTATTTT	CSAGGEATQYF
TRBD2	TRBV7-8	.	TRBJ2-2	TGTGCCAGCAGCTTACTGGGACTAAAGAACACCGGGGAGCTGTTTTTT	CASSLLGLKNTGELFF
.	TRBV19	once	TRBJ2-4	TGTGCCAGTAGTATAGTCCCCAGCGGAAACATTCAGTACTTC	CASSIVPSGNIQYF